This T cell receptor (beta chain) was profiled in a study of blood T cells in healthy people across ages. As for this clonotype: Antigen: not known.

Primed by a sample-barcoded 5' primer and a J-beta primer mix, a second PCR proceeded for about 6 to 11 cycles. MiXCR, applied by TCRdb to the 5' RACE reads, yields one record per CDR3 protein. Seen here are 700,000 to 1,000,000 distinct CDR3 sequences, around 42% observed once, and the top ten hold roughly 19%. Points from the study as a whole: Diversity of TCR beta per million T cells declined in a roughly linear way with age. Both higher diversity and more naive CD4+ cells marked long-lived donors when set against aged donors. Estimates based on one million T cells were treated as lower bounds.

V was cut by 6 bases and J by 1 base, with 10 bases left in between. Germline CDR1 SGHTA, CDR2 FQGNSA. There are 14 residues in the CDR3. The sequence came from a man aged 60 to 69 in good health. Sequencing input: blood. The chain couples TRBV7-2 to TRBJ1-5, with a possible D match to TRBD1 (6 bases). The CDR3 DNA reads as TGTGCCAGCAGTTTTACAGGGAGCAATCAGCCCCAGCATTTT. It translates to CASSFTGSNQPQHF. Using reference TRBV7-2 and TRBJ1-5 for the parts outside the CDR3, the full variable domain is GAGVSQSPSNKVTEKGKDVELRCDPISGHTALYWYRQSLGQGLEFLIYFQGNSAPDKSGLPSDRFSAERTGGSVSTLTIQRTQQEDSAVYLCASSFTGSNQPQHFGDGTRLSIL.